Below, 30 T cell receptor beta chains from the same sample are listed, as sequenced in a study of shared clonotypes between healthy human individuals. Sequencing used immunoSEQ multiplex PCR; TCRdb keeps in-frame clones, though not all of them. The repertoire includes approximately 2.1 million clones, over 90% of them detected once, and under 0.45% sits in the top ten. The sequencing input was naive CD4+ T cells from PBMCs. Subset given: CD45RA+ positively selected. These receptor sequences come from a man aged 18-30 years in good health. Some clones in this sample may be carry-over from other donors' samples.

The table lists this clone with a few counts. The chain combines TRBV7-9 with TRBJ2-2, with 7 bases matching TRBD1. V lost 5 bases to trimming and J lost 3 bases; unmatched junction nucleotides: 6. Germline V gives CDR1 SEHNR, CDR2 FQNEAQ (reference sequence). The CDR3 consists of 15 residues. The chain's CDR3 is CASSQGTDYTGELFF. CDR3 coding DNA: TGTGCCAGCAGCCAAGGGACAGACTACACCGGGGAGCTGTTTTTT.

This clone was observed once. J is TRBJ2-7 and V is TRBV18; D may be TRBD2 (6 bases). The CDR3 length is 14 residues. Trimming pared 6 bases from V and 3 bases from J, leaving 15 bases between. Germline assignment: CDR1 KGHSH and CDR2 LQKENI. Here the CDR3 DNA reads TGTGCCAGCTCGCACGGGAGTACGATCTACGAGCAGTACTTC. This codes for CASSHGSTIYEQYF.

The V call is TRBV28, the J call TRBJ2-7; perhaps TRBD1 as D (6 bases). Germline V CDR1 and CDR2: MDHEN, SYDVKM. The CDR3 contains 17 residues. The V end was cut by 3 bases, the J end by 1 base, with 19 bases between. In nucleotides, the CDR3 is TGTGCCAGCAGTTTGGCCCAGACAGGCGGAACTTCCTACGAGCAGTACTTC. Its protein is CASSLAQTGGTSYEQYF.

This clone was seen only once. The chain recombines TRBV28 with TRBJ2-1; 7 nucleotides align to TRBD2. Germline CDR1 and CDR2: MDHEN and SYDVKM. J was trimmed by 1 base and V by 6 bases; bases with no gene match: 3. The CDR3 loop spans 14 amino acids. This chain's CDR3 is CASRWGGSYNEQFF. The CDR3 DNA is TGTGCCAGCAGGTGGGGGGGGTCCTACAATGAGCAGTTCTTC.

CDR3: CASSLGWGTGNTGELFF. DNA of the CDR3: TGTGCCAGCAGCTTAGGCTGGGGGACAGGGAACACCGGGGAGCTGTTTTTT. This chain links TRBV11-2 with TRBJ2-2, with TRBD1 matching 8 bases. The CDR3 is made up of 17 amino acids. V shed 1 base, J shed 1 base, and the junction held 5 bases outside the gene matches. Germline loops: CDR1 SGHAT, CDR2 FQNNGV.

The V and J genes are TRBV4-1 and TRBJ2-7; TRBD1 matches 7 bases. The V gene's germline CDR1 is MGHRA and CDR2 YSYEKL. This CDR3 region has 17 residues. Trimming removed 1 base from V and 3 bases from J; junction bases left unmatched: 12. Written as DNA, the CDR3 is TGCGCCAGCAGCCAAGTTCTACAGTGGCAGGGGGTCTACGAGCAGTACTTC. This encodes CASSQVLQWQGVYEQYF.

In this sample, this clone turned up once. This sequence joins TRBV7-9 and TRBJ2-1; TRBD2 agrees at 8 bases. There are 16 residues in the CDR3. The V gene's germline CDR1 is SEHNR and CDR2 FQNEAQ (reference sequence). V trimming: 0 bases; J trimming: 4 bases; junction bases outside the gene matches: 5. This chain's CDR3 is CASSLAHLAGYNEQFF. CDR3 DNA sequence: TGTGCCAGCAGCTTAGCGCACCTAGCGGGTTACAATGAGCAGTTCTTC.

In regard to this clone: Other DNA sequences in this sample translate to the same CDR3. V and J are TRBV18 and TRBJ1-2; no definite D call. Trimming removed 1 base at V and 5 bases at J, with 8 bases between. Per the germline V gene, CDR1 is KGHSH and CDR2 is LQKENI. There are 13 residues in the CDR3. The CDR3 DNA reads TGTGCCAGCTCACCACGACGAGATTATGGCTACACCTTC. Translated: CASSPRRDYGYTF.

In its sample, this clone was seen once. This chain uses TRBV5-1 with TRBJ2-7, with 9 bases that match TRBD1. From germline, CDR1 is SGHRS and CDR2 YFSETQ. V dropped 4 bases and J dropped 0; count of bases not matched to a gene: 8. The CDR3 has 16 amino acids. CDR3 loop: CASSGGGTGRSYEQYF. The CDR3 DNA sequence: TGCGCCAGCAGCGGAGGAGGGACAGGGCGCTCCTACGAGCAGTACTTC.

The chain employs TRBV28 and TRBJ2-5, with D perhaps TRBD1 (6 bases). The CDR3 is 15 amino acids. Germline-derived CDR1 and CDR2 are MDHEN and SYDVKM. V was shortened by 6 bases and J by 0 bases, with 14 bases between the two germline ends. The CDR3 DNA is TGTGCCAGCAGCTATGGGACAACAAACCAAGAGACCCAGTACTTC. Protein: CASSYGTTNQETQYF.

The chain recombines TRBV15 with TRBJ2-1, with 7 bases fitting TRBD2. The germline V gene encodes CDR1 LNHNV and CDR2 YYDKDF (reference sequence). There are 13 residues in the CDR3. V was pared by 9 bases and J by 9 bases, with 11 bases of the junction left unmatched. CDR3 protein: CATRRPSGGEQFF. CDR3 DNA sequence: TGTGCCACGCGAAGACCGTCGGGGGGTGAGCAGTTCTTC.

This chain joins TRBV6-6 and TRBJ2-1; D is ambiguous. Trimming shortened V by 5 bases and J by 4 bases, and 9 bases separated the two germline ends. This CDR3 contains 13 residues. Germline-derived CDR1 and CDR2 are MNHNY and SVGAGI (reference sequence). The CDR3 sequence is CASSPERYNEQFF. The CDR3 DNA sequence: TGTGCCAGCAGTCCCGAAAGGTACAATGAGCAGTTCTTC.

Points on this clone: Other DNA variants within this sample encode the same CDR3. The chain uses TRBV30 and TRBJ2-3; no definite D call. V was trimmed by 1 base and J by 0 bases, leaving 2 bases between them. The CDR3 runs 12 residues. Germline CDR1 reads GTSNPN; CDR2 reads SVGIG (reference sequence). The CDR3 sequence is CAWSASTDTQYF. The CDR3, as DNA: TGTGCCTGGAGTGCCAGCACAGATACGCAGTATTTT.

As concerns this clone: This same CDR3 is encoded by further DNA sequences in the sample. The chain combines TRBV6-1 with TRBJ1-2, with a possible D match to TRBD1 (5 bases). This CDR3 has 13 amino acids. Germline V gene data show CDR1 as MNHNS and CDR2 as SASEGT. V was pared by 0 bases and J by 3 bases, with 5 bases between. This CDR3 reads CASSEARDYGYTF. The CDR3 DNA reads TGTGCCAGCAGTGAAGCCAGGGACTATGGCTACACCTTC.

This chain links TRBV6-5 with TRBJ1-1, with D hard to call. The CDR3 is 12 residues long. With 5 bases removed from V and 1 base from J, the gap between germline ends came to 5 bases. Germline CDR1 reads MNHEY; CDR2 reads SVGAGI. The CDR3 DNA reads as TGTGCCAGCAGTGAACAGAACACTGAAGCTTTCTTT. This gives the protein CASSEQNTEAFF.

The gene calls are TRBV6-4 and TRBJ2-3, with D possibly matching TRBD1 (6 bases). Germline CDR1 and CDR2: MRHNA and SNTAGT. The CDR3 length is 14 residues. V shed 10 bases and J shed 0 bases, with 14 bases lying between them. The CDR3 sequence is CATSDRTSTDTQYF. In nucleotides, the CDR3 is TGTGCCACCTCGGACAGAACTAGCACAGATACGCAGTATTTT.

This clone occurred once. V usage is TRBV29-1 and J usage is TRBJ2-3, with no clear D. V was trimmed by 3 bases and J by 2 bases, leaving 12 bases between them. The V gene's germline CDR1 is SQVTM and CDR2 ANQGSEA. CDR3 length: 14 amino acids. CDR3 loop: CSVESEPLTDTQYF. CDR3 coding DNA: TGCAGCGTTGAGTCCGAACCGCTCACAGATACGCAGTATTTT.

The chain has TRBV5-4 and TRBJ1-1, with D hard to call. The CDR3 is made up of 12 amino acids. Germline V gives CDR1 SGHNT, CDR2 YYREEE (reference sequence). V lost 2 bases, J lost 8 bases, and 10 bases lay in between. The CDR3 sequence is CASSLTAGEAFF. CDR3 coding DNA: TGTGCCAGCAGCTTAACGGCGGGCGAAGCTTTCTTT.

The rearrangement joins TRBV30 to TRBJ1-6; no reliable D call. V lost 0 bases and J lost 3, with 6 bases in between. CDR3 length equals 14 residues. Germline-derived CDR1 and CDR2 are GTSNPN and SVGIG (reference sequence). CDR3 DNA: TGTGCCTGGAGTGTCCCGGACTATAATTCACCCCTCCACTTT. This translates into CAWSVPDYNSPLHF.

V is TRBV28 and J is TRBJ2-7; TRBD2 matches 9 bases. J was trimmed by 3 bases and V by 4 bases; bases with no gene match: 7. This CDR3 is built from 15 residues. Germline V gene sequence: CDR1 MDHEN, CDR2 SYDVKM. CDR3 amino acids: CASSSALAGYYEQYF. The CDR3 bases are TGTGCCAGCAGTTCGGCGCTAGCGGGGTACTACGAGCAGTACTTC.

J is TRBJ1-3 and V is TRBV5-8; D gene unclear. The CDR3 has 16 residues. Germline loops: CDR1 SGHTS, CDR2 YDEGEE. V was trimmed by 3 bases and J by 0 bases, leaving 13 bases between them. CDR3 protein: CASSYSGGYSGNTIYF. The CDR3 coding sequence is TGTGCCAGCAGCTACTCCGGCGGCTACTCTGGAAACACCATATATTTT.

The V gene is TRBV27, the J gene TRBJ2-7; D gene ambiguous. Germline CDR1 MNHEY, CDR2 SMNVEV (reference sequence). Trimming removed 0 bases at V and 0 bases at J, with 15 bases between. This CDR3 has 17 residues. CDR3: CASSLSWRPESSYEQYF. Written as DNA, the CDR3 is TGTGCCAGCAGTTTATCGTGGCGCCCTGAGAGCTCCTACGAGCAGTACTTC.

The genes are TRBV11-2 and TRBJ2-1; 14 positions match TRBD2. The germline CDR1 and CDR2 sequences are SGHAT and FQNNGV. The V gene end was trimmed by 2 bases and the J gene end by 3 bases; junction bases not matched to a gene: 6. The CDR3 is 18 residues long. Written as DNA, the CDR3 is TGTGCCAGCAGCTTACTTGGACTAGCGGGAGGAAACTACAATGAGCAGTTCTTC. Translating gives CASSLLGLAGGNYNEQFF.

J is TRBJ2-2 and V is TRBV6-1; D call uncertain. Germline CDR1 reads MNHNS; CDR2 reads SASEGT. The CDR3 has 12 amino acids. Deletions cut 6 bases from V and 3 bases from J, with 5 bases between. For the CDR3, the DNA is TGTGCCAGCAGCGCCCACACCGGGGAGCTGTTTTTT. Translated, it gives CASSAHTGELFF.

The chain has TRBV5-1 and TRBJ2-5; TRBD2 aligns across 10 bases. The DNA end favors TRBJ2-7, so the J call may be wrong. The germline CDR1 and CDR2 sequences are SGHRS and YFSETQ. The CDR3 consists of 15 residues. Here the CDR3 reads CASGESTSGPYEQYF. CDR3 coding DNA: TGCGCCAGCGGTGAATCGACTAGCGGGCCCTACGAGCAGTACTTC.

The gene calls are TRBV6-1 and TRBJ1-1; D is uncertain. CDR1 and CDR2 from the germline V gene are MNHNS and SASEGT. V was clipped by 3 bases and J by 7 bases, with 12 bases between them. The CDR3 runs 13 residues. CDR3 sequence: CASSDRTAVEAFF. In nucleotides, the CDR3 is TGTGCCAGCAGTGATAGGACCGCCGTTGAAGCTTTCTTT.

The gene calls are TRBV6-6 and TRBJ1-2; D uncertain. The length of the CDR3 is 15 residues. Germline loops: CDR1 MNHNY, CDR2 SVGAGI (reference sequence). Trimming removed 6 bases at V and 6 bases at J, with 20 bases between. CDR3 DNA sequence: TGTGCCAGCAGGATGCCGGGGAACCCGCGTAATGGCTACACCTTC. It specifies CASRMPGNPRNGYTF.

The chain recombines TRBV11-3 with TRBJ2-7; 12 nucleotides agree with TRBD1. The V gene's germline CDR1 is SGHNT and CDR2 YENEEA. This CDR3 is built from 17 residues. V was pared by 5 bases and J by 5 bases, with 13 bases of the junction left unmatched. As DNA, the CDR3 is TGTGCCAGCAGCCCAAGAGTAGTGGGGACAGGGGGCGACGAGCAGTACTTC. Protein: CASSPRVVGTGGDEQYF.

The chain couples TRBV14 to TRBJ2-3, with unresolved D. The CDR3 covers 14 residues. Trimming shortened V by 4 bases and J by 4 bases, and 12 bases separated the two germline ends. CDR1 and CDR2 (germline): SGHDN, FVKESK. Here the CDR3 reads CASSRILLADTQYF. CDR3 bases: TGTGCCAGCAGCCGCATTCTCCTCGCAGATACGCAGTATTTT.

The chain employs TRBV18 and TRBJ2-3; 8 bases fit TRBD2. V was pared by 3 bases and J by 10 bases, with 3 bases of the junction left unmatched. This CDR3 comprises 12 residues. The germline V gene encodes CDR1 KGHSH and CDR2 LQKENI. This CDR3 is CASSPQLAAQYF. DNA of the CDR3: TGTGCCAGCTCACCCCAACTAGCGGCGCAGTATTTT.